The rows below give T cell receptor beta chains drawn from one sample of a study of cytomegalovirus exposure and HLA in healthy donors. Assay used: immunoSEQ multiplex PCR; TCRdb lists only in-frame clones, some missing. Found here are around 150,000 clones, roughly 80% of them singletons; the top ten hold about 4.7%. The specimen sequenced was PBMCs. The receptors shown here come from a male donor in good health and CMV-seronegative. CDR3s include the opening cysteine and the closing phenylalanine or tryptophan. Not every row has a clone size; where given, it reads once, few, many or a size class.

abundance: -
v_gene: TRBV2
CDR3aa: CASSGQGIAYEQYF

abundance: -
v_gene: TRBV7-2
CDR3aa: CASSFTGTGHYEQYF

abundance: -
v_gene: TRBV29-1
CDR3aa: CSVVSRDRGLEGYTF

abundance: -
v_gene: TRBV18
CDR3aa: CASSPIGQAFSDGANVLTF

abundance: -
v_gene: TRBV6-6
CDR3aa: CASSSRGNTEAFF

abundance: -
v_gene: TRBV10-3
CDR3aa: CAISESGQKYEQYF

abundance: -
v_gene: TRBV5-4
CDR3aa: CASSSQGSSVSTEAFF

abundance: -
v_gene: TRBV18
CDR3aa: CASSPGLAGEWGTDTQYF

abundance: once
v_gene: TRBV7-8
CDR3aa: CASSLPGQGVSKLFF

abundance: -
v_gene: TRBV7-2
CDR3aa: CASSRSGFEQFF

abundance: -
v_gene: TRBV30
CDR3aa: CAWSVPAGANEQFF

abundance: -
v_gene: TRBV5-1
CDR3aa: CASSYQGRGEKLFF

abundance: -
v_gene: TRBV6-6
CDR3aa: CASSYRQKVVRYEQFF

abundance: once
v_gene: TRBV2
CDR3aa: CASRGGGPGELFF

abundance: -
v_gene: TRBV19
CDR3aa: CASKDRGGSGANVLTF

abundance: few
v_gene: TRBV4-3
CDR3aa: CASSQVYRGTGELFF

abundance: -
v_gene: TRBV9
CDR3aa: CASSEGGTHNSPLHF

abundance: -
v_gene: TRBV7-2
CDR3aa: CASSLVAGAIYNEQFF

abundance: -
v_gene: TRBV7-2
CDR3aa: CASSLTGRGSGNTIYF

abundance: -
v_gene: TRBV5-6
CDR3aa: CASSPGRGRPYEQYF

abundance: once
v_gene: TRBV7-8
CDR3aa: CASSSGHSGNTIYF

abundance: -
v_gene: TRBV11-1
CDR3aa: CASSLWGQENTGELFF

abundance: -
v_gene: TRBV6-5
CDR3aa: CASSYSAGYGGNEQFF

abundance: -
v_gene: TRBV10-1
CDR3aa: CVTARLKSEAFF

abundance: -
v_gene: TRBV18
CDR3aa: CASSPAPDRDQPQHF

abundance: -
v_gene: TRBV10-3
CDR3aa: CAISESRGGGAGTEAFF

abundance: few
v_gene: TRBV30
CDR3aa: CALRRLRVGYTF

abundance: once
v_gene: TRBV30
CDR3aa: CAWSASTDTQYF